A single sample gave rise to the 9 T cell receptor beta chains below, sequenced in a study of T-cell memory formation after mild COVID-19. TCRdb called the 5' RACE reads again in MiXCR, with one record for every CDR3 protein. The data hold some 210,000 distinct CDR3 sequences, with more than 9% observed a single time. Sequenced: PBMCs or a T cell subset sorted from them (not recorded which). The origin of the receptors is a young man who had mild COVID-19 (a few samples of this study predate the infection). Cell type and time point are not known.

This clonotype was recorded only once. The chain joins TRBV6-5 to TRBJ1-1, with 7 nucleotides matching TRBD1. Trimming took 0 bases from V and 9 from J; bases not matched to a gene: 13. Germline CDR1 and CDR2: MNHEY and SVGAGI. The CDR3 runs to 16 residues. CDR3 DNA sequence: TGTGCCAGCAGTTACTCGAAGGGGGCTTGGCCGCAACAAGCTTTCTTT. This sequence encodes CASSYSKGAWPQQAFF.

There are many counts of this clonotype. V usage is TRBV12-3 or TRBV12-4 and J usage is TRBJ2-1, with TRBD2 matching 7 bases. Trimming at V came to 7 bases and at J to 6 bases, leaving 9 bases not matched to a gene. This CDR3 is built from 14 residues. CDR3 bases: TGTGCCAGCACCTCGTCGACTAGCACCAATGAGCAGTTCTTC. It specifies CASTSSTSTNEQFF.

The chain joins TRBV6-5 to TRBJ2-3; TRBD2 matches 10 bases. Germline loops: CDR1 MNHEY, CDR2 SVGAGI. The CDR3 has 15 amino acids. V dropped 4 bases and J dropped 3; count of bases not matched to a gene: 4. CDR3 bases: TGTGCCAGCAGTTTCACTAGCGGGGAAACAGATACGCAGTATTTT. Protein product: CASSFTSGETDTQYF.

This clonotype was observed a handful of times. CDR3 sequence (DNA): TGTGCCAGCAGATCCTACAGGGGGCGGGTAGAGACCCAGTACTTC. Its protein is CASRSYRGRVETQYF. V gene TRBV11-2 combines with J gene TRBJ2-5; 9 bases align to TRBD1. The V segment lost 6 bases and the J segment 4 bases; nucleotides outside the gene matches: 9. Germline V CDR1 and CDR2: SGHAT, FQNNGV. The CDR3 has 15 amino acids.

There are many counts of this clonotype. The chain carries TRBV5-6 and TRBJ2-3; TRBD1 matches 9 bases. In germline, CDR1 is SGHDT, CDR2 YYEEEE. This CDR3 contains 14 residues. J lost 5 bases, V lost 4 bases, and 5 bases had no gene match. CDR3 coding DNA: TGTGCCAGCAGCGCGGGACAGGGAAGAGATACGCAGTATTTT. Translating gives CASSAGQGRDTQYF.

The chain combines TRBV21-1 with TRBJ2-6. TRBV21-1 has pseudogene status. The CDR3 covers 18 residues. CDR3 nucleotide sequence: TGTGCCAGCAGCAAAGACAAGCCCAACCAAGCTGGGGCCAACGTCCTGACTTTC. Amino acids: CASSKDKPNQAGANVLTF.

The V gene is TRBV30, the J gene TRBJ2-1; D gene uncertain. The V end lost 4 bases, the J end lost 5 bases, and 12 bases lay between the germline ends. The CDR3 is 13 amino acids. The germline CDR1 and CDR2 sequences are GTSNPN and SVGIG (reference sequence). The CDR3 DNA is TGTGCCTGGAATCAAAGAAGGGACAATGAGCAGTTCTTC. Residues: CAWNQRRDNEQFF.

This clonotype was seen only a few times. The chain links TRBV7-9 to TRBJ1-1; a weak D match, TRBD1 (6 bases). The germline V gene has CDR1 SEHNR and CDR2 FQNEAQ (reference sequence). The V end lost 5 bases, the J end lost 3 bases, and 13 bases lay between the germline ends. This CDR3 region has 14 residues. The CDR3 sequence: CASSNRAGDTEAFF. The CDR3 DNA reads as TGTGCCAGCAGCAATAGGGCAGGGGACACTGAAGCTTTCTTT.

V is TRBV20-1 and J is TRBJ1-2; perhaps TRBD1 as D (5 bases). The V gene lost 4 bases and the J gene lost 4 bases, with 19 bases spanning the gap. This CDR3 has 15 amino acids. Germline V gene lookup returns CDR1 DFQATT and CDR2 SNEGSKA (reference sequence). The CDR3 loop reads CSANPRGLGGYGYTF. The CDR3 DNA reads TGCAGTGCTAATCCTAGGGGTCTTGGCGGCTATGGCTACACCTTC.